This T cell receptor beta chain derives from a study of T cells in Graves' hyperthyroidism and ophthalmopathy. Template material for amplifying TCR beta CDR3 regions consisted of RNA transcripts. HTBI primers were the set used in a first-round RT-PCR of the TCR CDR3. TCRdb independently ran MiXCR on the multiplex PCR reads; one entry per CDR3 protein. The profile shows hundreds of thousands of distinct CDR3 sequences, about 35% of them singletons. Germline V CDR1 and CDR2: SGHTA, FQGNSA. V lost 1 base and J lost 4, with 7 bases in between. CDR3 size: 14 residues. In its sample, this clonotype was seen many times. Patients aged 18 to 65 had newly diagnosed hyperthyroidism of under 2 months' duration.

The rearrangement links TRBV7-2 to TRBJ2-2; no clear D. Input material: blood. This receptor was identified in a woman in her forties with Graves' hyperthyroidism. This CDR3 reads CASSLGILTGELFF. The CDR3, as DNA: TGTGCCAGCAGCTTAGGGATACTCACCGGGGAGCTGTTTTTT.